This T cell receptor beta chain was recovered during a study of a mutant IDH1 vaccine in newly diagnosed glioma. The overall study: Either 4-6 weeks after radiotherapy alone or alongside temozolomide, vaccination was begun.

Regarding this clone: What it recognizes is unknown.

The CDR3 totals 11 residues. Trimming stripped 3 bases from V and 5 bases from J, with 7 bases between. Germline assignment: CDR1 DFQATT and CDR2 SNEGSKA (reference sequence). The sample's time point: week 35, safety follow-up. A single vaccine dose contained 300 ug of mutant IDH1 20-mer peptide, and topical imiquimod was used with it. TCRdb keeps only in-frame clones here, not all; method: immunoSEQ multiplex PCR. The sample lists tens of thousands of clones; roughly 77% were seen once. This receptor was obtained from a man aged 40-49 years with glioma. Some clones in this sample may be carry-over from other donors' samples. The sequencing here drew on PBMCs, taken from a glioma patient whose treatment included an IDH1 peptide vaccine. The gene calls are TRBV20-1 and TRBJ2-5, with D possibly being TRBD1 (6 bases). The DNA of the CDR3 is TGCAGTGCTAGTGGACAGGAGACCCAGTACTTC. It is translated as CSASGQETQYF.